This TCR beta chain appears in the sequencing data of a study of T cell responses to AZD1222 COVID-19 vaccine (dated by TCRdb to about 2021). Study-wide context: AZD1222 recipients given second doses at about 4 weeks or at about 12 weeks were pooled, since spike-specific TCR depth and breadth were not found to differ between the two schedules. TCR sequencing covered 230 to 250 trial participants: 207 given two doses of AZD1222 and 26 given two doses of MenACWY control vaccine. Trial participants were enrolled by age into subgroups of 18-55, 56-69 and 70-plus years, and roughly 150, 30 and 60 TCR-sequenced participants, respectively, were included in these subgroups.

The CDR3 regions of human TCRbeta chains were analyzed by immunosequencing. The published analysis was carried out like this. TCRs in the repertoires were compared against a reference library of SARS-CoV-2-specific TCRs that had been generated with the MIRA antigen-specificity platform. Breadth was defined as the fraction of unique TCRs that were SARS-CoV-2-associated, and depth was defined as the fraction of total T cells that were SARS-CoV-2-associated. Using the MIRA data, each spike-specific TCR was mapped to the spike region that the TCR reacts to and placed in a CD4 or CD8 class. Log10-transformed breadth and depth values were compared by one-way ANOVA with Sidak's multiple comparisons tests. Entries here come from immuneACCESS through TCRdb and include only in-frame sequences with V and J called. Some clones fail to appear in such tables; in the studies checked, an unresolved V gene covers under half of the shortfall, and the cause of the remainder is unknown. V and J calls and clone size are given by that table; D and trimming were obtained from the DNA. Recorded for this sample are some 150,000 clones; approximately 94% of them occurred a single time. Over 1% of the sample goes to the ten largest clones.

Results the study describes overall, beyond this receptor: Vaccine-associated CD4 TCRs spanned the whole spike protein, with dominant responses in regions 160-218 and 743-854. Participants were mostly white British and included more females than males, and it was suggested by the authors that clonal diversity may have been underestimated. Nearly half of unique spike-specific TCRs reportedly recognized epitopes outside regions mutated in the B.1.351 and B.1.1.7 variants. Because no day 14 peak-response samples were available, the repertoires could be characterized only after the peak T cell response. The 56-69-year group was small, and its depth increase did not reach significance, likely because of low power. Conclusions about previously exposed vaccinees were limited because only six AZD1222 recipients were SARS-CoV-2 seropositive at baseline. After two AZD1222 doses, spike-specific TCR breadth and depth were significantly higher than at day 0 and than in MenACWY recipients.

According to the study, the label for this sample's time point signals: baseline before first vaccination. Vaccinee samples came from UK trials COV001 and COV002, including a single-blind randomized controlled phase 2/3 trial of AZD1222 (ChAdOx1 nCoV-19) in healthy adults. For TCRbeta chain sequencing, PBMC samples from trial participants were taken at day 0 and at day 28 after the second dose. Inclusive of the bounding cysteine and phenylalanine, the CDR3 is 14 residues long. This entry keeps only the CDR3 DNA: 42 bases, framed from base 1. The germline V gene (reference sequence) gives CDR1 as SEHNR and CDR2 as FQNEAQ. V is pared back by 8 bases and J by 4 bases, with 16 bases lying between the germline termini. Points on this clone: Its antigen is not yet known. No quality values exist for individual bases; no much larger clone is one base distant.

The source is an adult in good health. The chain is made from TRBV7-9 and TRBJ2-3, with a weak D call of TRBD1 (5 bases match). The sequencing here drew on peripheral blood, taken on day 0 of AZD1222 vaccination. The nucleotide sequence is TGTGCCAGCGGGGCGGTCTTGAACCCAGATACGCAGTATTTT. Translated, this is CASGAVLNPDTQYF.